The sample holds one count of the clone carrying this TCR beta chain. The target antigen is unknown. The record originates from a study of shared clonotypes between healthy human individuals. Overall study results and limits: Among four donors, roughly 5.5% of naive CD4 clonotypes were found in common.

Germline CDR1 is SGHDN and CDR2 is FVKESK. V gave up 2 bases and J gave up 8 bases; unmatched junction bases: 5. The CDR3 runs to 14 residues. Each replicate PCR on the sorted subsets used 200 to 250 ng DNA (roughly 32,000 T cell genomes). TCRdb's copy holds only in-frame clones and misses some; the assay was immunoSEQ multiplex PCR. Among 800,000 or so clones listed, about 96% were seen once. Naive CD8 cells comprised CD45RO-negative, CCR7-positively selected cells, excluding terminally differentiated effector memory CD45RA+ cells. V gene TRBV14 combines with J gene TRBJ2-3; 9 nucleotides line up with TRBD1. Sequencing used naive CD8+ T cells sorted from blood. The receptor's source is a man aged 25-45 years in good health. CDR3 bases: TGTGCCAGCAGCCAATTGACAGGGGGAGGTACGCAGTATTTT. It specifies CASSQLTGGGTQYF.